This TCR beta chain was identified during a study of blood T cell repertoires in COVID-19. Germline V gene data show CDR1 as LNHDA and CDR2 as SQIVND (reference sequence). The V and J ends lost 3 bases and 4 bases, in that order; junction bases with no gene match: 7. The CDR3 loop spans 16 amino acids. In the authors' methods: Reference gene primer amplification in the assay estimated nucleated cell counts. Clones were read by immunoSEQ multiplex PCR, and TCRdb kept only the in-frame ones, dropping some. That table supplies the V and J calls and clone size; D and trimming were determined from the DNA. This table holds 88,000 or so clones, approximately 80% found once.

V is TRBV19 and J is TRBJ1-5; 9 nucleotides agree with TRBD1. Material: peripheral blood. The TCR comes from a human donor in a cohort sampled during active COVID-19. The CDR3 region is CASSIRDRGGNQPQHF. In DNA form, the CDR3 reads TGTGCCAGTAGTATCCGAGACAGGGGGGGAAATCAGCCCCAGCATTTT.